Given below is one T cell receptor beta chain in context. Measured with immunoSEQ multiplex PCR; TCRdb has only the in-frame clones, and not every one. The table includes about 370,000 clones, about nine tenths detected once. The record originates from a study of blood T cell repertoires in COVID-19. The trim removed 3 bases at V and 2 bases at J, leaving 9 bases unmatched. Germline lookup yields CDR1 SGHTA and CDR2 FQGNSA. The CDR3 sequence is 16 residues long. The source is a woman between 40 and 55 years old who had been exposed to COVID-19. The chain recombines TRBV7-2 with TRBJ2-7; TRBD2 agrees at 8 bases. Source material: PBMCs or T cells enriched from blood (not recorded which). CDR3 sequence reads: CASSFRTLAVPYEQYF. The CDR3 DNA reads TGTGCCAGCAGCTTTCGGACACTAGCGGTCCCCTACGAGCAGTACTTC.